Ten or more counts support the clone carrying this T cell receptor beta chain. Its specificity is not known. This sample is part of a study of early T cells in non-severe SARS-CoV-2 infection. Study-level information: Sequencing of bulk RNA from unsorted whole blood was done, without chain pairing. Study-level findings and limits: VDJdb matching, biased toward anti-spike CD8 responses, missed private and CD4 specificities.

The junction had 2 bases not matched to a gene; V was cut back by 0 bases and J by 1 base. Germline CDR1 and CDR2: LGHDT and YNNKEL (reference sequence). The CDR3 loop spans 16 amino acids. Unique molecular identifiers (one per individual cDNA molecule) were attached. TCRdb processed the 5' RACE reads anew with MiXCR; each CDR3 protein has one entry. The sample records 75,000 to 90,000 distinct CDR3 sequences, about 13% being singletons. This receptor was obtained from an adult who was a healthcare worker with PCR-confirmed SARS-CoV-2 infection or an uninfected control (not recorded which). The rearrangement joins TRBV3-1 to TRBJ2-2; 7 bases are a match to TRBD2. Input material: whole blood. CDR3 amino acids: CASSQDRGENTGELFF. CDR3 bases: TGTGCCAGCAGCCAAGATCGGGGGGAGAACACCGGGGAGCTGTTTTTT.